This T cell receptor (beta chain) came from a study of blood T cell repertoires in COVID-19. Study in general: Acute-phase and convalescent COVID-19 samples originated in the United States, Italy and Spain. Sources were T cells, B-cell-depleted T cells, or PBMCs; the material itself was cDNA or gDNA.

Germline lookup yields CDR1 SGHTA and CDR2 FQGTGA. CDR3 length: 14 amino acids. The ends were cut back, 7 bases at V and 0 bases at J, with 7 bases in the middle. Per the authors' pipeline: Reference gene primer amplification yielded estimated nucleated cell counts. Here immunoSEQ multiplex PCR was the method, and the copy in TCRdb shows in-frame clones only, minus some. For V, J and clone size, that table is used; D and trimming come from the DNA. This sample carries roughly 110,000 clones, 85% of them seen once, and the ten largest clones take approximately 13%. This receptor was identified in a human donor in a cohort sampled during active COVID-19. The J gene is TRBJ2-6, the V gene TRBV7-3, with unresolved D. Sequenced: peripheral blood. CDR3 amino acids: CASNGGSGANVLTF. CDR3 DNA: TGTGCCAGCAACGGTGGCTCTGGGGCCAACGTCCTGACTTTC.